This T cell receptor beta chain was sequenced in a study of cytomegalovirus exposure and HLA in healthy donors. Across the study: Out of approximately 400 genotyped donors, about 81% belonged to the Caucasian-associated ancestry cluster. General observations from the study: In a later analysis, 15,000 to 20,000 TCR beta sequences were associated with HLA alleles at 0.05 false discovery rate. The investigators catalogued 164 TCR beta chains as cytomegalovirus-associated.

Worth noting for this clone: Its specificity is not known.

PCR used 60 Vbeta primers and 13 Jbeta primers. Repertoires were generated with immunoSEQ multiplex PCR, while TCRdb's copy carries only in-frame clones and drops some. This sample has 150,000 to 200,000 clones, with approximately 83% found just once. Regarding donors, all were healthy bone marrow donors. The material sequenced was PBMCs. The clonotype was recovered from a young man in good health and CMV-seropositive.

CDR3 sequence reads: CASSGTGTGLDTQYF. In DNA, the CDR3 is TGTGCCAGCAGCGGGACCGGGACAGGGTTAGATACGCAGTATTTT. V and J are TRBV9 and TRBJ2-3, with TRBD1 matching over 9 bases. The CDR3 has 15 residues. With 3 bases clipped from V and 5 bases from J, the junction kept 7 bases outside the gene matches. Per the germline V gene, CDR1 is SGDLS and CDR2 is YYNGEE. Variable domain in full (rest from reference TRBV9 and TRBJ2-3): DSGVTQTPKHLITATGQRVTLRCSPRSGDLSVYWYQQSLDQGLQFLIQYYNGEERAKGNILERFSAQQFPDLHSELNLSSLELGDSALYFCASSGTGTGLDTQYFGPGTRLTVL.